This T cell receptor beta chain was retrieved from a study of PD-1 blockade in classical Hodgkin lymphoma. Study-wide results and caveats: As was reported, newly diagnosed patients showed lower baseline TCR diversity than healthy donors did. Complete responders had baseline diversity similar to newly diagnosed patients.

Time point meaning: cycle 4 day 1 (C4D1), after 6 weeks of nivolumab. Every single patient, without exception, relapsed after autologous stem cell transplantation, and brentuximab vedotin exposure varied. V was pared by 4 bases and J by 5 bases, with 11 bases between. Germline V gene lookup returns CDR1 SNHLY and CDR2 FYNNEI. CDR3 length equals 13 residues. Profiled with immunoSEQ multiplex PCR; TCRdb holds only in-frame clones, not every one. Of about 64,000 clones in the sample, under 95% are singletons; the top ten hold 10%. A word on this clone: What it binds is not known.

This specimen was peripheral blood mononuclear cells (PBMCs), taken before the fourth cycle of nivolumab. This receptor was obtained from a human donor with classical Hodgkin lymphoma. The chain carries TRBV2 and TRBJ1-1; D gene uncertain. The CDR3 nucleotides are TGTGCCAGCAGTGGCGGGGAGAGGACTGAAGCTTTCTTT. Residues: CASSGGERTEAFF.